A single T cell receptor (beta chain) is shown here with its context. J lost 2 bases, V lost 3 bases, and 5 bases had no gene match. This CDR3 region has 16 residues. Germline CDR1 and CDR2: SNHLY and FYNNEI. These data belong to a study of control samples from healthy donors and cancer patients. Using immunoSEQ multiplex PCR, the repertoire was profiled, and TCRdb retains in-frame clones only, with some absent. The sample consists of tens of thousands of clones, 70% to 90% of them appearing once. The sequence derives from a woman aged 60-75 years with head and neck cancer. Sequences were obtained from PBMCs. V is TRBV2 and J is TRBJ2-1, with TRBD2 matching over 9 bases. In DNA, the CDR3 is TGTGCCAGCAGTGAGAGGCTAGCGGGACCCTACAATGAGCAGTTCTTC. Its protein product is CASSERLAGPYNEQFF.